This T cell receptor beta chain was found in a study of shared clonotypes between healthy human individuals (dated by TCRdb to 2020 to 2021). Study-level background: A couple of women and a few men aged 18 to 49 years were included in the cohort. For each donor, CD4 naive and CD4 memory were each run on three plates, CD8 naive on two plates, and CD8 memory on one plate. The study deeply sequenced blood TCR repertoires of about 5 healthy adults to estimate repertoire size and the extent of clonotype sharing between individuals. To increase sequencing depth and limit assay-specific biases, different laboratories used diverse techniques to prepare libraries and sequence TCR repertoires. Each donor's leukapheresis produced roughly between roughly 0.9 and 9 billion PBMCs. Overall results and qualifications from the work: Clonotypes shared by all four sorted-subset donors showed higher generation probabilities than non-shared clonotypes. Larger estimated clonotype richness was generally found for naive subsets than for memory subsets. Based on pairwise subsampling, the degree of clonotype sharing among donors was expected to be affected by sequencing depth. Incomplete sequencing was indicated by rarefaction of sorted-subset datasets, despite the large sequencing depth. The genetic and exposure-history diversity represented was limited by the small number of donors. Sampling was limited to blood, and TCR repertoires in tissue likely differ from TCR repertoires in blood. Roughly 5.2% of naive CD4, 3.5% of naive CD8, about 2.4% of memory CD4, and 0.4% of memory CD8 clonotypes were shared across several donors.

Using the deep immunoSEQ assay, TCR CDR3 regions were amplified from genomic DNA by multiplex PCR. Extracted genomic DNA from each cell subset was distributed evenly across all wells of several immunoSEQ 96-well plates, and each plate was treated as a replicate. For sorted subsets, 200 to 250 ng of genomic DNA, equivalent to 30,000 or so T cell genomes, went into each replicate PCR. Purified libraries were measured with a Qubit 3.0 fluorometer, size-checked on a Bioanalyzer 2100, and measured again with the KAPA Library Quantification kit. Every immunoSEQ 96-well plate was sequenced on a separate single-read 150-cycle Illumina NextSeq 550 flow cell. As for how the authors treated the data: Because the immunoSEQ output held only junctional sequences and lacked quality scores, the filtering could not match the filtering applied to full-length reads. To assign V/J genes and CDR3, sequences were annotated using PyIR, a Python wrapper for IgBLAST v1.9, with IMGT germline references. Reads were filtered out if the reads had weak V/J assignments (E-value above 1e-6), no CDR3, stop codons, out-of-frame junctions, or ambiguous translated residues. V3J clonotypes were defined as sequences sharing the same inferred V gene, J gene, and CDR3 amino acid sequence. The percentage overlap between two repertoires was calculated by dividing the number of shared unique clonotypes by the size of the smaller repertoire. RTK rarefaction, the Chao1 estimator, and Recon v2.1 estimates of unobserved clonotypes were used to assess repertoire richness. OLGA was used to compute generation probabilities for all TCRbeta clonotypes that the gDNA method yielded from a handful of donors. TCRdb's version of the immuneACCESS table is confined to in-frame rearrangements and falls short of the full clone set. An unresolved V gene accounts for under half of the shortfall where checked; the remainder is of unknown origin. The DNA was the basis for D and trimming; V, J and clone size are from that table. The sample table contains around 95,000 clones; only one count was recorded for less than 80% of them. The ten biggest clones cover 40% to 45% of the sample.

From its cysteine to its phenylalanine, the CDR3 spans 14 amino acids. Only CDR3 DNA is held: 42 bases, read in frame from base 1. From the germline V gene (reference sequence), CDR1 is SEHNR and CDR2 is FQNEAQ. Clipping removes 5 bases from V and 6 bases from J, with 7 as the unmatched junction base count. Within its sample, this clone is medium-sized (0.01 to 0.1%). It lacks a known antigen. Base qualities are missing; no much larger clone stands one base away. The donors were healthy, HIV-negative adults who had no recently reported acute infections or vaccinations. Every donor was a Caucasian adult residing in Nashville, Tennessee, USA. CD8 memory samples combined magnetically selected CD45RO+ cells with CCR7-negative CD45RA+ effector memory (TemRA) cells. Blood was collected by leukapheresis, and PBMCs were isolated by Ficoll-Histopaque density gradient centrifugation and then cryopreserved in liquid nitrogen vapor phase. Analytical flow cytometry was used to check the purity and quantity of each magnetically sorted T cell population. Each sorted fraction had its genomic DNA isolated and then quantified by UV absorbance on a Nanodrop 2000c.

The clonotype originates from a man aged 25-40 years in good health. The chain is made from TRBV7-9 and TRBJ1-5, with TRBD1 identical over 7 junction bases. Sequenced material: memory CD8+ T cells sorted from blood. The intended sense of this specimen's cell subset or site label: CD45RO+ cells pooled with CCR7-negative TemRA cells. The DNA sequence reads TGTGCCAGCAGCGCAGGGGGGTTTGGTCAGCCCCAGCATTTT. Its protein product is CASSAGGFGQPQHF.